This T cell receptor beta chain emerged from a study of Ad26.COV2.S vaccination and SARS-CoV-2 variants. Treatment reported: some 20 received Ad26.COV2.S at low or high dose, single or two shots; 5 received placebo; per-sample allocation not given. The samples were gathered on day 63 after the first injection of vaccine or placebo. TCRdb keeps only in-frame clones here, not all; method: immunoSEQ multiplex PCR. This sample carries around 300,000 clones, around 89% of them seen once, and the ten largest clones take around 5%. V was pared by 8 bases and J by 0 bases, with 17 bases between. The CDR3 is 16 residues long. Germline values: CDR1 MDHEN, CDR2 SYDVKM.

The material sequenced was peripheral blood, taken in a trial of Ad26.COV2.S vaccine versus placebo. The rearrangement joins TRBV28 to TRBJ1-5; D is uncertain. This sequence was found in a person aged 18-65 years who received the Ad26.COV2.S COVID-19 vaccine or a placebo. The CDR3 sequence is CASAVGGINSNQPQHF. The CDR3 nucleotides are TGTGCCAGCGCCGTAGGTGGGATTAATAGCAATCAGCCCCAGCATTTT.